The clone carrying this TCR beta chain was found many times. Amplification of TCR beta CDR3 regions used RNA transcripts. Second-round multiplex PCR came after a first-round RT-PCR that employed HTBI primers. TCRdb recomputed calls from the multiplex PCR reads with MiXCR, one row per CDR3 protein. The table lists some 390,000 distinct CDR3 sequences, about 18% of them singletons. Among the exclusions were patients with other autoimmune diseases, uncontrolled infections, pregnancy or lactation. This specimen comes from a study of Graves' ophthalmopathy and Graves' hyperthyroidism. The CDR3 consists of 13 residues. V gave up 1 base and J gave up 1 base, with 7 bases separating them. CDR1 and CDR2 from the germline V gene are SQVTM and ANQGSEA.

The chain is built from TRBV29-1 and TRBJ1-1, with D hard to call. The source is a young woman with Graves' ophthalmopathy. Input material: peripheral blood. CDR3 amino acids: CSVEAQPNTEAFF. CDR3 sequence (DNA): TGCAGCGTTGAAGCTCAGCCGAACACTGAAGCTTTCTTT.